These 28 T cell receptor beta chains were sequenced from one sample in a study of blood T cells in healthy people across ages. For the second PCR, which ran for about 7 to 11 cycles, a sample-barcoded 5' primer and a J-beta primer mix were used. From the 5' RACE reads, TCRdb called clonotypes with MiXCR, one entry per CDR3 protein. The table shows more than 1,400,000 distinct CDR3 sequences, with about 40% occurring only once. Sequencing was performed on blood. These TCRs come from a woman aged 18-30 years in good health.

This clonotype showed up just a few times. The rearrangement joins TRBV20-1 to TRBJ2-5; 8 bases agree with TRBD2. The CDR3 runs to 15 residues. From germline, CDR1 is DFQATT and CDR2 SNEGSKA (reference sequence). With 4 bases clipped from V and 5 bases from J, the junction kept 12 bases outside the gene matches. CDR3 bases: TGCAGTGCTATTAAAGTCCCAGCGGGAGATGAGACCCAGTACTTC. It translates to CSAIKVPAGDETQYF.

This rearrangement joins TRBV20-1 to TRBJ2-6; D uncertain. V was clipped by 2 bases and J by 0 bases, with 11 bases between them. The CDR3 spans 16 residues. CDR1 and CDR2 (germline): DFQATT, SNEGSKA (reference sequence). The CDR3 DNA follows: TGCAGTGCTAGACCACGGTTGTCCTCTGGGGCCAACGTCCTGACTTTC. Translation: CSARPRLSSGANVLTF.

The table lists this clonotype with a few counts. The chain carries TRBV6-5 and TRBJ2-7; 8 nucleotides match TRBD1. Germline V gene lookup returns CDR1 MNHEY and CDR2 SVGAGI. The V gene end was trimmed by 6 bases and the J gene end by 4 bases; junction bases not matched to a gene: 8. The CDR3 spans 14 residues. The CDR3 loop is CASRWDRIDYEQYF. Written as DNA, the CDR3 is TGTGCCAGCAGATGGGACAGGATTGATTACGAGCAGTACTTC.

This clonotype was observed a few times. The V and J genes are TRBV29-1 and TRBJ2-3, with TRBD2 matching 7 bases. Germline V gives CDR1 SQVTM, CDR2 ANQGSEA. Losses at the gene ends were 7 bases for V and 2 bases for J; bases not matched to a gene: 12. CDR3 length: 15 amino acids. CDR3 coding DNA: TGCAGCGCCGTGATGGGGGGGAGACTCACAGATACGCAGTATTTT. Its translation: CSAVMGGRLTDTQYF.

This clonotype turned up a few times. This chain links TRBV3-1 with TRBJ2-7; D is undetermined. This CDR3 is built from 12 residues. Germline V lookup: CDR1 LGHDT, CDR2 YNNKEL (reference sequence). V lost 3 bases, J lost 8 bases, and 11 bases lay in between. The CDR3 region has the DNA TGTGCCAGCAGCCAGGGCATGCAGAAGCAGTACTTC. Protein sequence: CASSQGMQKQYF.

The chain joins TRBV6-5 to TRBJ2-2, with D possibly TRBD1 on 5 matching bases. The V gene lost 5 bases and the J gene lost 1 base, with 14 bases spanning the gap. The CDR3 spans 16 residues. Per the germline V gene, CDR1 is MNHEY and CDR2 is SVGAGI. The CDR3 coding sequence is TGTGCCAGCAGTCGCGACGTCGGACAGAACACCGGGGAGCTGTTTTTT. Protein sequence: CASSRDVGQNTGELFF.

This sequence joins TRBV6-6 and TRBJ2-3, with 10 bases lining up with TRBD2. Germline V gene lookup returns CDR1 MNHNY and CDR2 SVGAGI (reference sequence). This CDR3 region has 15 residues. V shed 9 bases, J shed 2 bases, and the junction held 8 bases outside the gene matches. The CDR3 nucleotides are TGTGCCAGTACAACTAGCGGGATTGCCACAGATACGCAGTATTTT. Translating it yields CASTTSGIATDTQYF.

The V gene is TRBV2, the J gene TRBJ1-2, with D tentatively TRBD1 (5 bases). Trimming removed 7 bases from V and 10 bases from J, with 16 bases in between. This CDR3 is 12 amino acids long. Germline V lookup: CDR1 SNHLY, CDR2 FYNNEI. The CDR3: CASTRVPGNYTF. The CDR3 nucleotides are TGTGCCAGCACAAGAGTTCCAGGGAACTACACCTTC.

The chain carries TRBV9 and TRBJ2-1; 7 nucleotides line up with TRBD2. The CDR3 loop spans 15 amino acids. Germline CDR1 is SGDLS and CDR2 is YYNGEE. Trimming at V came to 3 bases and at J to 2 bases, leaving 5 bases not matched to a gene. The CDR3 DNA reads TGTGCCAGCAGCGCGTTCGCGGGGGCCTACAATGAGCAGTTCTTC. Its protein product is CASSAFAGAYNEQFF.

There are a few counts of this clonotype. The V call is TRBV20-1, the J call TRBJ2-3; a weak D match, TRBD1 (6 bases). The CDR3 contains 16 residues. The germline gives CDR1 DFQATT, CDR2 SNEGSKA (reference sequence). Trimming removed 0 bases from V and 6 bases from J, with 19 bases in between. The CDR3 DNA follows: TGCAGTGCTAGAGAAGGGGGTGCGGGTGGCCTGGATACGCAGTATTTT. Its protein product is CSAREGGAGGLDTQYF.

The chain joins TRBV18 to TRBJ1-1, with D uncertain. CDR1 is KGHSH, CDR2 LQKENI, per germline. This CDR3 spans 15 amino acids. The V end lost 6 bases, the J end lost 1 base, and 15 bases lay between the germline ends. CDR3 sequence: CASSASIPTNTEAFF. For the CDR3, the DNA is TGTGCCAGCTCGGCCTCCATCCCTACGAACACTGAAGCTTTCTTT.

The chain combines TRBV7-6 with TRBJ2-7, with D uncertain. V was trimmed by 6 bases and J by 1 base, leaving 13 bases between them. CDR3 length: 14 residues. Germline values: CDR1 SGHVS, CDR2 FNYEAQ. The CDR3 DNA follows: TGTGCCAGCAGGCCGGAGACACTTTCCTACGAGCAGTACTTC. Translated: CASRPETLSYEQYF.

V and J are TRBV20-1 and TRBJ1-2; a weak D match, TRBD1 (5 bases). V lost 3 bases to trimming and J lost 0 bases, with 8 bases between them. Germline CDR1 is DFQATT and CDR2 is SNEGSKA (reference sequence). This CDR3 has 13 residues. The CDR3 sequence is CSASDRSNYGYTF. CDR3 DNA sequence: TGCAGTGCTAGCGACAGATCTAACTATGGCTACACCTTC.

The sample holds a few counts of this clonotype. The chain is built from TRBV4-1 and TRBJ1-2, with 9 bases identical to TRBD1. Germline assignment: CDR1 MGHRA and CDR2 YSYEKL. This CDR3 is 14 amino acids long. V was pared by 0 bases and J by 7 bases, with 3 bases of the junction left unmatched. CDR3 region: CASSQEDRGSGYTF. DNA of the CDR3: TGCGCCAGCAGCCAAGAAGACAGGGGGTCTGGCTACACCTTC.

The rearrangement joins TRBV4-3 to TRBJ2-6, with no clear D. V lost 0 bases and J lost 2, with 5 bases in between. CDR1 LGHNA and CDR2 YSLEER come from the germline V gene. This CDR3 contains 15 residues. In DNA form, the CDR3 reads TGCGCCAGCAGCCAAGAAGACACTGGGGCCAACGTCCTGACTTTC. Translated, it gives CASSQEDTGANVLTF.

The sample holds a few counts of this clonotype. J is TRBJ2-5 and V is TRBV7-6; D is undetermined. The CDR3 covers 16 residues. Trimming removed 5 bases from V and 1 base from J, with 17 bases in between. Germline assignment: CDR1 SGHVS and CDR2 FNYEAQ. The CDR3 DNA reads TGTGCCAGCAGCCCAAGGGCCGCGACCACCCAAGAGACCCAGTACTTC. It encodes CASSPRAATTQETQYF. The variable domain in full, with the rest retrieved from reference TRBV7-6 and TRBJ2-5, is GAGVSQSPRYKVTKRGQDVALRCDPISGHVSLYWYRQALGQGPEFLTYFNYEAQQDKSGLPNDRFSAERPEGSISTLTIQRTEQRDSAMYRCASSPRAATTQETQYFGPGTRLLVL.

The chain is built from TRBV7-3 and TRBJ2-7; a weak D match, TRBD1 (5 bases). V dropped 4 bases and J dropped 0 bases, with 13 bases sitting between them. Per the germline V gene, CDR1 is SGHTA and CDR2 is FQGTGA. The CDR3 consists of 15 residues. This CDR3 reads CASSYDSSSSYEQYF. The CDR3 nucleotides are TGTGCCAGCAGCTACGACAGTTCAAGCTCCTACGAGCAGTACTTC.

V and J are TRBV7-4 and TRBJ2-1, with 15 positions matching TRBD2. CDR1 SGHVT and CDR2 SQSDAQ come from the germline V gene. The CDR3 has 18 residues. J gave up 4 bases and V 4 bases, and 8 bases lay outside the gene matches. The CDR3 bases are TGTGCCAGCAGCTCGGGGGGACTAGCGGGAGGTGCATACAATGAGCAGTTCTTC. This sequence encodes CASSSGGLAGGAYNEQFF. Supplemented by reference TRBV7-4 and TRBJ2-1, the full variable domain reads GAGVSQSPRYKVAKRGRDVALRCDSISGHVTLYWYRQTLGQGSEVLTYSQSDAQRDKSGRPSGRFSAERPERSVSTLKIQRTEQGDSAVYLCASSSGGLAGGAYNEQFFGPGTRLTVL.

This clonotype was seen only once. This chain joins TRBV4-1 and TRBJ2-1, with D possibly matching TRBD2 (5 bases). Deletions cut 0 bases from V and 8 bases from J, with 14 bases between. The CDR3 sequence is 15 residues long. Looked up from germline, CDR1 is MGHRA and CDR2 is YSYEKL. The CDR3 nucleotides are TGCGCCAGCAGCCAAGAGGACGGGGTCTATTATGAGCAGTTCTTC. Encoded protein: CASSQEDGVYYEQFF.

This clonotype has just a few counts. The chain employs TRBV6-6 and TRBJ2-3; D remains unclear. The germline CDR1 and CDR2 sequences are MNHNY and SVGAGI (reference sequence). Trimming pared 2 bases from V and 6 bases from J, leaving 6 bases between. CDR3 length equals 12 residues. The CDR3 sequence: CASSYDRDTQYF. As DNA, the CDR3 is TGTGCCAGCAGTTACGATCGTGATACGCAGTATTTT.

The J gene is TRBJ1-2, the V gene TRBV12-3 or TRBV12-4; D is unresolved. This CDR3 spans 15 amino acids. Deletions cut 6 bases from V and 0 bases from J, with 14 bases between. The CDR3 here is CASSLQHSANYGYTF. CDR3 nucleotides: TGTGCCAGCAGCCTCCAACACTCAGCTAACTATGGCTACACCTTC.

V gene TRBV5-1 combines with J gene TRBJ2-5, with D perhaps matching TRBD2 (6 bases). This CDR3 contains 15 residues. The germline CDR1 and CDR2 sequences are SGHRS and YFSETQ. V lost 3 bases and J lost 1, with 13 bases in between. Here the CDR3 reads CASSSAGEVQETQYF. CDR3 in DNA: TGCGCCAGCAGCTCCGCTGGGGAGGTCCAAGAGACCCAGTACTTC.

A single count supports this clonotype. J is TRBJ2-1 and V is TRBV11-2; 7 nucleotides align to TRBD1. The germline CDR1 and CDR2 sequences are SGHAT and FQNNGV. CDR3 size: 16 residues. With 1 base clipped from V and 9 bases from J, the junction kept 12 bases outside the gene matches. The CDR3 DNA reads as TGTGCCAGCAGCTTAGGGCAGGGGGATAAACGGAGTGAGCAGTTCTTC. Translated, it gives CASSLGQGDKRSEQFF.

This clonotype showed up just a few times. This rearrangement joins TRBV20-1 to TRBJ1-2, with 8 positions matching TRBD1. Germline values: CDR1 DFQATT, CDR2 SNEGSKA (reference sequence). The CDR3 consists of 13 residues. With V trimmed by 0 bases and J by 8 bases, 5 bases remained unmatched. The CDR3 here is CSARDGQGYGYTF. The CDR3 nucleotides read TGCAGTGCTAGAGATGGACAGGGCTACGGCTACACCTTC.

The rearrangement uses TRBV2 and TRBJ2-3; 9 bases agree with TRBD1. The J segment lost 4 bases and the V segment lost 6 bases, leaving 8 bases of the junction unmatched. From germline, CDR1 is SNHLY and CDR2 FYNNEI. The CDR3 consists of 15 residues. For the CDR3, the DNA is TGTGCCAGCAGGCCAACAGGGGGCAGCCCAGATACGCAGTATTTT. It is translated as CASRPTGGSPDTQYF.

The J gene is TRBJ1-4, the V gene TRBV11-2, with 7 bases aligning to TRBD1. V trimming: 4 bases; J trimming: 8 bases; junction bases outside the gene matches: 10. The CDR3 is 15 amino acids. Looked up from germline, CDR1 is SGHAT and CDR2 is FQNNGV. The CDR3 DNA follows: TGTGCCAGCAGCTCGACCGGGACAGTAAGGGAAAAACTGTTTTTT. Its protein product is CASSSTGTVREKLFF.

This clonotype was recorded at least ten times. CDR3 residues: CASSHRGGGDYEQYF. The DNA for the CDR3 is TGTGCCAGCAGCCATCGAGGGGGCGGTGACTACGAGCAGTACTTC. The chain carries TRBV11-2 and TRBJ2-7; 7 nucleotides agree with TRBD1. Trimming took 5 bases from V and 3 from J; bases not matched to a gene: 10. This CDR3 region has 15 residues. CDR1 is SGHAT, CDR2 FQNNGV, per germline.

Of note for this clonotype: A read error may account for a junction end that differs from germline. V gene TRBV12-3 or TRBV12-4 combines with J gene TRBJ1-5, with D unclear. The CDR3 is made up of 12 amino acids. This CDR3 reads CASSFPNLPQHF. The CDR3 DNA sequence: TGTGCCAGCAGTTTCCCCAATCTGCCCCAGCATTTT.